Detailed here is one T cell receptor beta chain. The PBMC fraction was derived from under 11 ml of fresh peripheral blood. This entry belongs to a study of Graves' ophthalmopathy and Graves' hyperthyroidism. TCR beta CDR3 amplification used RNA transcripts. HTBI primers primed a first-round RT-PCR, and a second-round multiplex PCR followed. TCRdb ran MiXCR on the multiplex PCR reads and lists one entry per CDR3 protein. The table has 300,000 to 500,000 distinct CDR3 sequences, approximately 15% seen once. This receptor was obtained from a woman between 18 and 29 years old with stable Graves' hyperthyroidism. The sequencing input was peripheral blood.

CDR3 DNA sequence: TGTGCCAGCGGATTTAACTATGGCTACACCTTC. Residues: CASGFNYGYTF. The rearrangement uses TRBV7-2 and TRBJ1-2, with D hard to call. V was shortened by 8 bases and J by 1 base, with 5 bases between the two germline ends. CDR3 length equals 11 residues. Germline lookup yields CDR1 SGHTA and CDR2 FQGNSA.